This T cell receptor (beta chain) stems from a study of identical twins. The study, taken as a whole, reports: For out-of-frame alpha sequences shared by twins, low generation probability was in excess. Monozygotic twin pairs showed more out-of-frame TCR alpha sharing than models estimated.

Trimming removed 6 bases from V and 3 bases from J; junction bases left unmatched: 6. The CDR3 runs 15 residues. The germline V gene has CDR1 SNHLY and CDR2 FYNNEI. TCRdb processed the 5' RACE reads anew with MiXCR; each CDR3 protein has one entry. The sample lists approximately 530,000 distinct CDR3 sequences, under 25% occurring once. Note on this clonotype: As yet, its antigen is unknown.

The sample was also reused in another study, on yellow fever vaccine responses in identical twins.

This clonotype was sampled from a woman aged 18-29 years in good health. The sample was CD4+ T cells sorted from blood. The chain combines TRBV2 with TRBJ2-3; TRBD2 aligns across 10 bases. The CDR3 protein is CASRGTSGTTDTQYF. CDR3 bases: TGTGCCAGCAGAGGTACTAGCGGGACAACAGATACGCAGTATTTT.